This T cell receptor (beta chain) stems from a study of shared clonotypes between healthy human individuals. This table comes from immunoSEQ multiplex PCR, and its TCRdb copy is limited to in-frame clones, with some not included. The sample lists about 2.1 million clones, 90% to 95% occurring once. Naivety among CD8 cells was defined by CD45RO negativity and positive CCR7 selection, thereby excluding terminally differentiated effector memory CD45RA+ cells. The sequenced sample consisted of naive CD8+ T cells from PBMCs. This clonotype originated in a man younger than 35 in good health. Some clones in this sample may be carry-over from other donors' samples.

The DNA for the CDR3 is TGCAGCGCCCACCAGGATTACGAGCAGTACTTC. Translation: CSAHQDYEQYF. J is TRBJ2-7 and V is TRBV29-1, with D unclear. Between the trimmed V and J ends, which lost 7 bases and 4 bases, there was a span of 11 bases. The germline CDR1 and CDR2 sequences are SQVTM and ANQGSEA. This CDR3 comprises 11 residues.